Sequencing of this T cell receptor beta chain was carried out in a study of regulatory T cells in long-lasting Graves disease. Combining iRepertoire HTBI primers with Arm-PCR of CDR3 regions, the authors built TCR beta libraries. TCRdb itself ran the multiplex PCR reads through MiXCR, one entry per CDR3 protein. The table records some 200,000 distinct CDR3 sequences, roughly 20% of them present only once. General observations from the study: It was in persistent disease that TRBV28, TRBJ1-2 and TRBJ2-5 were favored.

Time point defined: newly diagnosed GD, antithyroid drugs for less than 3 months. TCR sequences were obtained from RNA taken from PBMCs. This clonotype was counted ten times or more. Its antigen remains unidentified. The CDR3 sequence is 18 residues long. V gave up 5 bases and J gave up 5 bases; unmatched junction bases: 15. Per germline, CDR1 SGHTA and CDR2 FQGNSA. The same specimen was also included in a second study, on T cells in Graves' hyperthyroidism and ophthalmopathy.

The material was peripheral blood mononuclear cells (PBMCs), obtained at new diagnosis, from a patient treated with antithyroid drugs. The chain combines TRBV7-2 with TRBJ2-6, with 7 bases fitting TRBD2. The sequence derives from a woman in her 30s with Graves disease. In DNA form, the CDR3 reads TGTGCCAGCAGCACCGGGGCGGGGAGGGGACTCTGGGCCAACGTCCTGACTTTC. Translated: CASSTGAGRGLWANVLTF.